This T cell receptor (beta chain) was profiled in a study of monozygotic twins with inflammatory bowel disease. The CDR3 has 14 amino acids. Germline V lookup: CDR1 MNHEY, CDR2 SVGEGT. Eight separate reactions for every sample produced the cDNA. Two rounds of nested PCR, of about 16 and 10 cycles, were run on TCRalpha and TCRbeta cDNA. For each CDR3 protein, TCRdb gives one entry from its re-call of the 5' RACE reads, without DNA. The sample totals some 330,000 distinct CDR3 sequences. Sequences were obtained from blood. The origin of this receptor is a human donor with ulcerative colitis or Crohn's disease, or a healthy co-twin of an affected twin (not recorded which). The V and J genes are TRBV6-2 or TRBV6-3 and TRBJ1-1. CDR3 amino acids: CASSWSAPTTEAFF.